Listed below are T cell receptor beta chains from one sample, sequenced in a study of cytomegalovirus exposure and HLA in healthy donors. Assay used: immunoSEQ multiplex PCR; TCRdb lists only in-frame clones, some missing. Seen here are around 130,000 clones, roughly four fifths observed once, and the top ten hold about 1.2%. The source material was PBMCs. These receptors all come from a girl aged 2 to 10 in good health and CMV-seronegative. The CDR3 runs from the conserved cysteine through the conserved F or W. D genes are given only for firm matches. Size is stated for part of the rows, as once, few or many counts, or as a class when the clone is expanded.

CASSFRNGYTF	TGTGCCAGCAGTTTCCGTAATGGCTACACCTTC	few	-	TRBV28	TRBJ1-2
CSVEWRGGGTEASF	TGCAGCGTTGAGTGGAGAGGGGGGGGCACTGAAGCTTCCTTT	-	-	TRBV29-1	TRBJ1-1
CASSQTWQPQHF	TGTGCCAGCAGTCAAACATGGCAGCCCCAGCATTTT	-	-	TRBV28	TRBJ1-5
CASSYRGDNEQFF	TGTGCCAGCAGCTATCGGGGTGATAATGAGCAGTTCTTC	once	-	TRBV11-2	TRBJ2-1
CASSYLAGGTDTQYF	TGTGCCAGCAGTTACCTAGCGGGGGGCACAGATACGCAGTATTTT	-	TRBD2	TRBV6-5	TRBJ2-3
CASSLGFQGHNEQFF	TGTGCCAGCAGCTTGGGATTTCAGGGTCACAATGAGCAGTTCTTC	-	-	TRBV5-6	TRBJ2-1
CASNTGVLDGYTF	TGTGCCAGTAATACAGGGGTGCTGGATGGCTACACCTTC	-	TRBD1	TRBV19	TRBJ1-2
CASSTLAGVIYNEQFF	TGTGCCAGCAGCACGTTAGCGGGAGTAATTTACAATGAGCAGTTCTTC	-	TRBD2	TRBV5-4	TRBJ2-1
CASSRWSLNPSRSPLHF	TGTGCCAGCAGCCGCTGGAGCCTCAACCCATCGAGGTCACCCCTCCACTTT	once	-	TRBV2	TRBJ1-6
CASSLVGGSPDEQYF	TGCGCCAGCAGCTTGGTGGGCGGGAGCCCAGACGAGCAGTACTTC	-	TRBD2	TRBV5-1	TRBJ2-7
CASSESPGKGEKLFF	TGTGCCAGCAGTGAATCGCCAGGGAAGGGCGAAAAACTGTTTTTT	-	-	TRBV25-1	TRBJ1-4
CASSLGLNEQFF	TGTGCCAGCAGCTTAGGGCTCAATGAGCAGTTCTTC	-	-	TRBV7-9	TRBJ2-1
CASSPFGGGELFF	TGTGCCAGCAGCCCTTTCGGGGGCGGGGAGCTGTTTTTT	-	-	TRBV9	TRBJ2-2
CASSPQDRQETQYF	TGTGCCAGCAGCCCCCAAGACAGACAAGAGACCCAGTACTTC	-	-	TRBV11-2	TRBJ2-5
CASSLESGGLEQPQHF	TGTGCCAGCAGCTTAGAGTCCGGGGGGCTGGAGCAGCCCCAGCATTTT	-	-	TRBV7-8	TRBJ1-5
CASTGLARLVYEQYF	TGTGCCAGCACCGGCCTGGCCAGGCTGGTCTACGAGCAGTACTTC	-	-	TRBV2	TRBJ2-7
CASSVSIAGGSDTQYF	TGTGCCAGCAGTGTAAGCATAGCGGGAGGGTCAGATACGCAGTATTTT	-	TRBD2	TRBV6-1	TRBJ2-3